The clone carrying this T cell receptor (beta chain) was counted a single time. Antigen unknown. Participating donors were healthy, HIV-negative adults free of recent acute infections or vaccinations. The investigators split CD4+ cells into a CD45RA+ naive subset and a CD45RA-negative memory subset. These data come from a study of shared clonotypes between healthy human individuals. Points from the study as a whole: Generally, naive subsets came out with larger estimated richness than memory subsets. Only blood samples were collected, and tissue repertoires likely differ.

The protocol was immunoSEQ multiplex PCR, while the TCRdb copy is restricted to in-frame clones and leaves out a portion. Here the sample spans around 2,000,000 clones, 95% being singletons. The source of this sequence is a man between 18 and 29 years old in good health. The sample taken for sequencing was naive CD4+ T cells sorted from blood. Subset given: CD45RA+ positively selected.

CDR3 residues: CATGTGPNEKLFF. The CDR3 DNA sequence: TGTGCCACAGGGACAGGGCCTAATGAAAAACTGTTTTTT. The gene calls are TRBV10-3 and TRBJ1-4; 9 nucleotides match TRBD1. V dropped 10 bases and J dropped 3; count of bases not matched to a gene: 3. The CDR3 has 13 residues. Germline values: CDR1 ENHRY, CDR2 SYGVKD.